This T cell receptor (beta chain) was sequenced in a study of spatial heterogeneity in lung cancer. This clonotype was detected many times. Time point specified: blood at routine non-recurrence follow-up after resection. Whole RNA came from tumor, nontumor lung or frozen PBMC and was sequenced without being sorted. TCRdb reprocessed the 5' RACE reads with MiXCR, giving one entry per CDR3 protein. This table holds around 20,000 distinct CDR3 sequences, less than 9.5% found once. V was pared by 0 bases and J by 0 bases, with 8 bases between. This CDR3 spans 15 amino acids. Looked up from germline, CDR1 is MGHRA and CDR2 is YSYEKL.

The rearrangement uses TRBV4-1 and TRBJ1-2, with D hard to call. This receptor was taken from a male donor with early-stage non-small cell lung cancer. Sequenced material: PBMCs, taken at follow-up. As DNA, the CDR3 is TGCGCCAGCAGCCAAGATGCTTGGGCTAACTATGGCTACACCTTC. This codes for CASSQDAWANYGYTF.